This T cell receptor beta chain was identified in a study of T cells after posttransplantation cyclophosphamide. Overall study results and limits: Recipient CMV seropositivity and CMV reactivation strongly tracked TRB clonality.

Only in-frame clones appear in the TCRdb table, and some are missing; sequencing was by immunoSEQ multiplex PCR. There are approximately 39,000 clones in the sample, none observed a single time. Ten or more counts support this clone. The antigen is undetermined. On the day of bone marrow donation, the related graft donor provided peripheral blood. The J segment lost 7 bases and the V segment lost 7 bases, leaving 5 bases of the junction unmatched. The CDR3 sequence is 13 residues long. Germline V gives CDR1 SGHRS, CDR2 YFSETQ. The TCR originated in a girl aged 10-17 years in good health, CMV-negative, and a related stem cell transplant donor. Sequenced material: PBMCs. The chain links TRBV5-1 to TRBJ2-1; 10 bases match TRBD1. Here the CDR3 DNA reads TGCGCCAGCTGGACAGGGGGGGGAAATGAGCAGTTCTTC. Protein: CASWTGGGNEQFF.